The TCR beta chain under discussion was sequenced for a study of shared clonotypes between healthy human individuals (dated by TCRdb to 2018 to 2020). Regarding the study in general: Two women and a few men aged 18 to 49 years were included in the cohort. The study deeply sequenced blood TCR repertoires of about 5 healthy adults to estimate repertoire size and the extent of clonotype sharing between individuals. For each donor, CD4 naive and CD4 memory were each run on three plates, CD8 naive on two plates, and CD8 memory on one plate. Per donor, leukapheresis produced somewhere between about 0.8 and 9.5 billion PBMCs. Libraries were prepared and TCR repertoires were sequenced by different laboratories using diverse techniques, in order to increase sequencing depth and limit assay-specific biases.

This clone was counted only a few times. Its specific antigen is unknown. Per-base quality was not reported, and no clone a single base away is much larger than it. The identical CDR3 is also encoded by other nucleotide sequences in the sample. TCR CDR3 regions were amplified from genomic DNA by multiplex PCR using the deep immunoSEQ assay. For each cell subset, the extracted genomic DNA was distributed evenly across all wells of several immunoSEQ 96-well plates, and each plate served as one replicate. Each replicate PCR for sorted subsets received around 0.2 ug genomic DNA, equal to some 32,000 T cell genomes. Purified libraries were measured with a Qubit 3.0 fluorometer, size-checked on a Bioanalyzer 2100, and measured again with the KAPA Library Quantification kit. Every immunoSEQ 96-well plate was sequenced on a separate single-read 150-cycle Illumina NextSeq 550 flow cell. On the authors' methods: Because the immunoSEQ output included only junctional sequences and no quality scores, the filtering could not be the same as the filtering used for full-length reads. Sequences were annotated with PyIR, a Python wrapper for IgBLAST v1.9, and V/J genes and CDR3 were assigned using IMGT germline references. Any read was removed if the V/J assignment was weak (E-value above 1e-6), the CDR3 was missing, or the read contained stop codons, out-of-frame junctions, or ambiguous translated residues. V3J clonotypes were defined by identical inferred V gene, J gene, and CDR3 amino acid sequence. To compute the percentage overlap between repertoires, the number of shared unique clonotypes was divided by the size of the smaller repertoire. RTK rarefaction, the Chao1 estimator, and Recon v2.1 estimates of unobserved clonotypes were used to assess repertoire richness. Generation probabilities were computed with OLGA for all TCRbeta clonotypes obtained by the gDNA method from a few donors. TCRdb holds this immuneACCESS table with in-frame rearrangements only. Some clones are missing; in checked studies, unresolved V genes explain under half, and the rest has no known cause. V, J and clone size are those of that table, while D and trimming were read from the DNA. In this sample the table shows millions of clones, approximately 93% of which occur a single time. In total, the top ten clones hold 0.39% of the sample.

Trimming costs V 4 bases and J 4 bases, and their ends lie 7 bases apart. Based on the germline V gene (reference sequence), the CDR1 and CDR2 sequences are GTSNPN and SVGIG. The CDR3 covers 11 residues, taking in both the cysteine and the phenylalanine. Just CDR3 DNA is preserved here, 33 bases in frame from base 1. General study outcomes and caveats: About 5% of naive CD4, roughly 3.5% of naive CD8, 2.3% of memory CD4, and less than 0.45% of memory CD8 clonotypes were shared across several donors. Larger estimated clonotype richness was generally found for naive subsets than for memory subsets. Because the study included only a small number of donors, the genetic and exposure-history diversity represented was limited. Sampling was restricted to blood, and TCR repertoires in tissue are likely to differ from TCR repertoires in blood. Compared with non-shared clonotypes, clonotypes shared by all four sorted-subset donors had higher generation probabilities. Incomplete sequencing was indicated by rarefaction of sorted-subset datasets, despite the large sequencing depth. Pairwise subsampling led to the expectation that sequencing depth would affect the degree of clonotype sharing among donors.

Healthy HIV-negative adults with no recently reported acute infections or vaccinations were included as donors. Every donor was a Caucasian adult residing in Nashville, Tennessee, USA. CD4+ T cells were enriched through magnetic negative selection, after which naive cells were positively selected on CD45RA and the remaining negative fraction served as the memory subset. Blood was obtained by leukapheresis, after which PBMCs were separated by Ficoll-Histopaque density gradient centrifugation and cryopreserved in liquid nitrogen vapor phase. Analytical flow cytometry was used to check the purity and quantity of each magnetically sorted T cell population. From each sorted fraction, genomic DNA was isolated and quantified by UV absorbance on a Nanodrop 2000c.

The source is a man aged 18 to 30 in good health. Some clones in this sample may be carry-over from other donors' samples. Input material: naive CD4+ T cells from PBMCs. Sample cell subset or site, as interpreted from the label and publication: CD45RA+ positively selected. The rearranged segments are TRBV30 and TRBJ1-2; a weak D assignment points to TRBD1 (6 bases agree). The CDR3 protein is CAWTGAYGYTF. The DNA reads as follows: TGTGCCTGGACGGGGGCCTATGGCTACACCTTC.